This passage covers 18 T cell receptor beta chains from one sample sequenced in a study of immune heterogeneity within non-small cell lung tumors. Bulk tumor genomic DNA, roughly 600 ng per sample, was the template. Several biopsies per primary tumor were taken during surgery, spaced as far apart as possible. Each patient presented with untreated, newly diagnosed non-small cell lung cancer and received curative surgery. It was with 32 V and 13 J primers that multiplex PCR amplified TCR beta CDR3. TCRdb passed the multiplex PCR reads through MiXCR, listing each CDR3 protein once. The sample lists some 10,000 distinct CDR3 sequences, roughly 30% occurring once. What was sequenced was lung tumor tissue. The receptors come from a woman aged 55-75 years with non-small cell lung cancer.

This clonotype was detected many times. The junction shows a germline mismatch at one end, possibly a read error. The V call is TRBV28, the J call TRBJ2-7, with D uncertain. Germline lookup yields CDR1 MDHEN and CDR2 SYDVKM. The CDR3 length is 14 residues. CDR3 region: CAGSQNQNVGEQYF. The DNA of the CDR3 is TGTGCCGGCAGCCAAAATCAGAATGTGGGTGAGCAGTACTTC.

This chain joins TRBV2 and TRBJ2-7, with D hard to call. Trimming cost V 3 bases and J 3 bases, with 3 bases left between them. Germline loops: CDR1 SNHLY, CDR2 FYNNEI. This CDR3 is 11 amino acids long. CDR3 nucleotides: TGTGCCAGCAGTGACTACTACGAGCAGTACTTC. As protein: CASSDYYEQYF.

There are many counts of this clonotype. The genes are TRBV9 and TRBJ2-1; 14 nucleotides agree with TRBD2. The CDR3 loop spans 17 amino acids. Germline V CDR1 and CDR2: SGDLS, YYNGEE. Trimming took 4 bases from V and 3 from J; bases not matched to a gene: 6. In DNA, the CDR3 is TGTGCCAGCAGCCCACGACTAGCGGGAGGGGGCTACAATGAGCAGTTCTTC. It is translated as CASSPRLAGGGYNEQFF.

In regard to this clonotype: One end of the junction fails to match germline, which may point to a read error. This chain uses TRBV12-3 or TRBV12-4 with TRBJ2-2, with D possibly TRBD1 on 6 matching bases. The CDR3 sequence is 15 residues long. In DNA form, the CDR3 reads TGTGCCAGCAGTTGGGACATGGGGAACCCCGGGGAGCTGTTTTTT. This sequence encodes CASSWDMGNPGELFF.

This clonotype is classed as medium-sized (0.01 to 0.1%). Here the CDR3 reads CASSEAGLGYEQYF. The DNA for the CDR3 is TGTGCCAGCAGTGAAGCTGGACTAGGCTACGAGCAGTACTTC. The gene calls are TRBV6-1 and TRBJ2-7; 7 bases are shared with TRBD2. CDR3 length: 14 residues. V gave up 0 bases and J gave up 3 bases; unmatched junction bases: 2. From germline, CDR1 is MNHNS and CDR2 SASEGT.

This clonotype was seen ten or more times. V and J are TRBV5-1 and TRBJ1-3; no reliable D call. The germline CDR1 and CDR2 sequences are SGHRS and YFSETQ. The CDR3 runs to 16 residues. With 1 base removed from V and 0 bases from J, the gap between germline ends came to 11 bases. The DNA of the CDR3 is TGCGCCAGCAGCTTGTCCTGGGCCGTCTCTGGAAACACCATATATTTT. It encodes CASSLSWAVSGNTIYF.

By frequency in the sample, this clonotype is medium-sized (0.01 to 0.1%). V is TRBV5-1 and J is TRBJ1-5; D possibly corresponds to TRBD1 (6 bases). In germline, CDR1 is SGHRS, CDR2 YFSETQ. CDR3 size: 14 residues. V was trimmed by 1 base and J by 5 bases, leaving 10 bases between them. CDR3 coding DNA: TGCGCCAGCAGCTTGATGGGGGGCGATCAGCCCCAGCATTTT. Translation: CASSLMGGDQPQHF.

V is TRBV6-6 and J is TRBJ2-3, with 8 bases matching TRBD2. The CDR3 spans 17 residues. CDR1 and CDR2 (germline): MNHNY, SVGAGI (reference sequence). J gave up 3 bases and V 2 bases, and 10 bases lay outside the gene matches. In nucleotides, the CDR3 is TGTGCCAGCAGTTACCCCAAAGGGAGCGGGAGAACAGATACGCAGTATTTT. It specifies CASSYPKGSGRTDTQYF.

By share, this clonotype ranks as medium-sized (0.01 to 0.1%). The chain combines TRBV7-9 with TRBJ1-4; 7 bases align to TRBD1. CDR3 length: 15 amino acids. CDR1 and CDR2 (germline): SEHNR, FQNEAQ (reference sequence). V shed 1 base and J 3 bases; nucleotides not matched to a gene: 2. The CDR3 DNA follows: TGTGCCAGCAGCTTAGATGGGACAGCTAATGAAAAACTGTTTTTT. Protein product: CASSLDGTANEKLFF.

The chain is built from TRBV2 and TRBJ1-1, with 7 bases matching TRBD1. V shed 7 bases and J 4 bases; nucleotides not matched to a gene: 6. Germline lookup yields CDR1 SNHLY and CDR2 FYNNEI. This CDR3 is built from 13 residues. For the CDR3, the DNA is TGTGCCAGCACCCCTGACAGGGTCACTGAAGCTTTCTTT. Translated: CASTPDRVTEAFF.

The DNA for the CDR3 is TGCAGTGCTACGAATGACGGGGAACTGTTTTTT. Its protein is CSATNDGELFF. The chain employs TRBV20-1 and TRBJ1-4; D ambiguous. V gave up 4 bases and J gave up 12 bases, with 12 bases separating them. The germline gives CDR1 DFQATT, CDR2 SNEGSKA (reference sequence). The CDR3 is 11 residues long.

Judged by abundance, this clonotype is medium-sized. This chain connects TRBV2 to TRBJ1-1; 8 nucleotides agree with TRBD1. The CDR3 loop spans 13 amino acids. Looked up from germline, CDR1 is SNHLY and CDR2 is FYNNEI. V dropped 8 bases and J dropped 4; count of bases not matched to a gene: 6. In DNA, the CDR3 is TGTGCCAGCGGGGGACAGGTCGGCACTGAAGCTTTCTTT. Its protein is CASGGQVGTEAFF. Complete variable domain (other parts from reference TRBV2 and TRBJ1-1): EPEVTQTPSHQVTQMGQEVILRCVPISNHLYFYWYRQILGQKVEFLVSFYNNEISEKSEIFDDQFSVERPDGSNFTLKIRSTKLEDSAMYFCASGGQVGTEAFFGQGTRLTVV.

This clonotype is categorized as medium-sized. This rearrangement joins TRBV27 to TRBJ1-2; no clear D gene. The V end lost 5 bases, the J end lost 1 base, and 11 bases lay between the germline ends. The CDR3 is 14 amino acids. The germline V gene has CDR1 MNHEY and CDR2 SMNVEV (reference sequence). The CDR3 coding sequence is TGTGCCAGCAGTAGAGATTCTAATAACTATGGCTACACCTTC. Translation gives CASSRDSNNYGYTF.

As for this clonotype: Being one base from a much bigger clone, this may be a read error. This chain links TRBV28 with TRBJ2-1; 7 bases fit TRBD2. This CDR3 has 14 amino acids. Germline V gene data show CDR1 as MDHEN and CDR2 as SYDVKM. With 2 bases clipped from V and 7 bases from J, the junction kept 5 bases outside the gene matches. This CDR3 reads CASSLLAEENEQFF. Here the CDR3 DNA reads TGTGCCAGCAGTTTACTAGCGGAGGAAAATGAGCAGTTCTTC.

The chain joins TRBV12-5 to TRBJ2-5; perhaps TRBD1 as D (6 bases). The CDR3 is 12 amino acids. Germline CDR1 and CDR2: LGHNT and FRNRAP. Trimming shortened V by 7 bases and J by 4 bases, and 10 bases separated the two germline ends. The CDR3 loop reads CASALGAETQYF. The CDR3 DNA follows: TGTGCTAGTGCCTTGGGGGCAGAGACCCAGTACTTC.

The chain employs TRBV5-4 and TRBJ2-7; TRBD1 is a possible D gene (5 bases). Germline V gene data show CDR1 as SGHNT and CDR2 as YYREEE (reference sequence). CDR3 length: 14 residues. V gave up 0 bases and J gave up 4 bases, with 11 bases separating them. The DNA for the CDR3 is TGTGCCAGCAGCTTGGCCGGCAGGGCGTACGAGCAGTACTTC. Translated: CASSLAGRAYEQYF.

Sample share makes this clonotype medium-sized. V usage is TRBV7-2 and J usage is TRBJ1-2; D might be TRBD1 (6 bases). The CDR3 loop spans 15 amino acids. The V and J ends lost 6 bases and 2 bases respectively, with 16 bases between them. The germline CDR1 and CDR2 sequences are SGHTA and FQGNSA. CDR3 sequence (DNA): TGTGCCAGCAGACCTCAGGGGATTCTAAACTATGGCTACACCTTC. Its translation: CASRPQGILNYGYTF.

In its sample, this clonotype was seen a few times. The genes are TRBV3-1 and TRBJ1-2; perhaps TRBD1 as D (6 bases). The CDR3 has 14 amino acids. V lost 1 base and J 7 bases, leaving 13 bases between the germline ends. Germline CDR1 and CDR2: LGHDT and YNNKEL (reference sequence). CDR3 sequence: CASSQGGGGAGYTF. DNA of the CDR3: TGTGCCAGCAGCCAAGGGGGGGGGGGGGCTGGCTACACCTTC.